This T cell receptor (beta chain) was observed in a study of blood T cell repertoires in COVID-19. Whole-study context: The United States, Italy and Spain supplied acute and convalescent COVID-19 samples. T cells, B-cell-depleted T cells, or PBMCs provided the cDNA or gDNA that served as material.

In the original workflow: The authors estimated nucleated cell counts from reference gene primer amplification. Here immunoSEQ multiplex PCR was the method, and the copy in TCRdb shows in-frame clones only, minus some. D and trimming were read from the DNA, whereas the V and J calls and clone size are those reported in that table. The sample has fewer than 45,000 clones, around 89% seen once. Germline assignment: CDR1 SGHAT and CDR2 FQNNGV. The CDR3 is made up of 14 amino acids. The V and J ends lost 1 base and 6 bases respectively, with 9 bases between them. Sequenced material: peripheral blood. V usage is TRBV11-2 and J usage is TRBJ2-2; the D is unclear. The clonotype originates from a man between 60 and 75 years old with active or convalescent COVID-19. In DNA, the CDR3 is TGTGCCAGCAGCTTAGCTCCGCAGTCCGGGGAGCTGTTTTTT. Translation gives CASSLAPQSGELFF.